The T cell receptor beta chain described here comes from a study of T cell responses to AZD1222 COVID-19 vaccine. Germline assignment: CDR1 SGHTA and CDR2 FQGNSA. V trimming: 1 base; J trimming: 2 bases; junction bases outside the gene matches: 4. The CDR3 is 16 residues long. TCRdb's copy holds only in-frame clones and misses some; the assay was immunoSEQ multiplex PCR. This table has about 180,000 clones, about 91% appearing once. This clonotype originated in an adult who received the AZD1222 COVID-19 vaccine. This sample comprised peripheral blood, obtained 28 days after the second AZD1222 dose. V gene TRBV7-2 combines with J gene TRBJ1-5; 8 positions match TRBD1. The DNA of the CDR3 is TGTGCCAGCAGCTTAGACAGGGGGGGAGGCAATCAGCCCCAGCATTTT. Translation: CASSLDRGGGNQPQHF.